Listed below are T cell receptor beta chains from one sample, sequenced in a study of shared clonotypes between healthy human individuals. Data came from immunoSEQ multiplex PCR; TCRdb stores just in-frame clones and leaves some out. The sample shows fewer than 2.5 million clones, approximately 93% of them seen only once. Sequencing was done on a sample of naive CD4+ T cells from PBMCs. The receptors originated from a man aged 18 to 30 in good health. Some clones in this sample may be carry-over from other donors' samples. The CDR3 runs from the conserved cysteine through the conserved F or W. D genes are given only for firm matches. Where a row states a size, it is once, few, many or the class of an expanded clone; other rows omit it.

j_call: TRBJ2-7
v_call: TRBV7-8
d_call: -
clone_size: -
cdr3_nt: TGTGCCAGCAGCTTAAATGGTGGGAGTCGATACGAGCAGTACTTC
cdr3_aa: CASSLNGGSRYEQYF

j_call: TRBJ2-7
v_call: TRBV4-1
d_call: TRBD1
clone_size: -
cdr3_nt: TGCGCCAGCAGCCAAGCCCGGACAGGGAGCTCCTACGAGCAGTACTTC
cdr3_aa: CASSQARTGSSYEQYF

j_call: TRBJ2-7
v_call: TRBV5-5
d_call: TRBD1
clone_size: -
cdr3_nt: TGTGCCAGCAGCTCGCCGGGACAGGCGAATCCCCACGAGCAGTACTTC
cdr3_aa: CASSSPGQANPHEQYF

j_call: TRBJ2-7
v_call: TRBV9
d_call: -
clone_size: -
cdr3_nt: TGTGCCAGCAGCATCAACCCACTAGCCTCCTACGAGCAGTACTTC
cdr3_aa: CASSINPLASYEQYF

j_call: TRBJ1-2
v_call: TRBV7-8
d_call: -
clone_size: once
cdr3_nt: TGTGCCAGCAGCTTAGTTGCAGGGGTACAAGGCTACACCTTC
cdr3_aa: CASSLVAGVQGYTF

j_call: TRBJ1-5
v_call: TRBV15
d_call: -
clone_size: -
cdr3_nt: TGTGCCACCAGCAGAGGGCAGGTGGGACTTAATCAGCCCCAGCATTTT
cdr3_aa: CATSRGQVGLNQPQHF

j_call: TRBJ1-4
v_call: TRBV28
d_call: -
clone_size: -
cdr3_nt: TGTGCCAGCAGTTTAATTTCCGCGGGAGGGGAAAAACTGTTTTTT
cdr3_aa: CASSLISAGGEKLFF

j_call: TRBJ2-2
v_call: TRBV28
d_call: -
clone_size: -
cdr3_nt: TGTGCCAGCAGTTTATTGGGACTGTTAAACACCGGGGAGCTGTTTTTT
cdr3_aa: CASSLLGLLNTGELFF

j_call: TRBJ2-3
v_call: TRBV29-1
d_call: -
clone_size: once
cdr3_nt: TGCAGCGTTGGGGCAGGCGGGGATACGCAGTATTTT
cdr3_aa: CSVGAGGDTQYF

j_call: TRBJ2-5
v_call: TRBV5-4
d_call: TRBD2
clone_size: once
cdr3_nt: TGTGCCAGCAGCTCGACTAGCGGGAGAGAGACCCAGTACTTC
cdr3_aa: CASSSTSGRETQYF

j_call: TRBJ2-7
v_call: TRBV7-9
d_call: -
clone_size: -
cdr3_nt: TGTGCCAGCAGCTTAGTTGCGGCTCTGGGAGAGCAGTACTTC
cdr3_aa: CASSLVAALGEQYF

j_call: TRBJ2-2
v_call: TRBV4-1
d_call: -
clone_size: few
cdr3_nt: TGCGCCAGCAGCCAAGTCACGGGGGAGCTGTTTTTT
cdr3_aa: CASSQVTGELFF

j_call: TRBJ2-3
v_call: TRBV9
d_call: -
clone_size: -
cdr3_nt: TGTGCCAGCAGCGCCCACCTCACAGATACGCAGTATTTT
cdr3_aa: CASSAHLTDTQYF

j_call: TRBJ2-7
v_call: TRBV29-1
d_call: TRBD2
clone_size: once
cdr3_nt: TGCAGCGTTGCCGGGGGGTGGGAGCAGTACTTC
cdr3_aa: CSVAGGWEQYF

j_call: TRBJ2-7
v_call: TRBV27
d_call: -
clone_size: -
cdr3_nt: TGTGCCAGCAGCCGAAGGAGGGGAGAGGGCTACGAGCAGTACTTC
cdr3_aa: CASSRRRGEGYEQYF

j_call: TRBJ1-1
v_call: TRBV30
d_call: -
clone_size: -
cdr3_nt: TGTGCCTGGAGCCTCCGGACTAGGGGAACTGAAGCTTTCTTT
cdr3_aa: CAWSLRTRGTEAFF

j_call: TRBJ1-2
v_call: TRBV28
d_call: -
clone_size: -
cdr3_nt: TGTGCCAGCAGTTACACGGACAGCTATGGCTACACCTTC
cdr3_aa: CASSYTDSYGYTF

j_call: TRBJ2-7
v_call: TRBV30
d_call: TRBD1
clone_size: once
cdr3_nt: TGTGCCTGGAGCCAAACACCGGGACAGGGAGTCGGGGAGCAGTACTTC
cdr3_aa: CAWSQTPGQGVGEQYF

j_call: TRBJ2-5
v_call: TRBV5-1
d_call: TRBD1
clone_size: -
cdr3_nt: TGCGCCAGCAGCCCCACAGGGGATCTCCAAGAGACCCAGTACTTC
cdr3_aa: CASSPTGDLQETQYF

j_call: TRBJ1-5
v_call: TRBV15
d_call: TRBD1
clone_size: once
cdr3_nt: TGTGCCACCAGCGGGTCCACGCCGGGACAGGGGGTATGGAACAATCAGCCCCAGCATTTT
cdr3_aa: CATSGSTPGQGVWNNQPQHF

j_call: TRBJ1-1
v_call: TRBV2
d_call: -
clone_size: -
cdr3_nt: TGTGCCAGCGTACCTTTTACCGAAGCTTTCTTT
cdr3_aa: CASVPFTEAFF

j_call: TRBJ2-5
v_call: TRBV6-5
d_call: TRBD1
clone_size: once
cdr3_nt: TGTGCCAGCAGTTACTCCACAGGGGAGGAGACCCAGTACTTC
cdr3_aa: CASSYSTGEETQYF

j_call: TRBJ2-1
v_call: TRBV19
d_call: -
clone_size: -
cdr3_nt: TGTGCCAGTCTTGAACAGGGCTCCTACAATGAGCAGTTCTTC
cdr3_aa: CASLEQGSYNEQFF

j_call: TRBJ2-7
v_call: TRBV18
d_call: TRBD2
clone_size: -
cdr3_nt: TGTGCCAGCTCACTAACTAGCGGGATGATAGGCGAGCAGTACTTC
cdr3_aa: CASSLTSGMIGEQYF

j_call: TRBJ2-5
v_call: TRBV29-1
d_call: -
clone_size: -
cdr3_nt: TGCAGCGTTGAAGATTATCGGGTTGGGGAGACCCAGTACTTC
cdr3_aa: CSVEDYRVGETQYF

j_call: TRBJ2-1
v_call: TRBV25-1
d_call: -
clone_size: -
cdr3_nt: TGTGCCAGCAGTGACGCAGCGCACTACAATGAGCAGTTCTTC
cdr3_aa: CASSDAAHYNEQFF

j_call: TRBJ2-1
v_call: TRBV5-1
d_call: -
clone_size: -
cdr3_nt: TGCGCCAGCAGCTTGGTTGTAGCCCCAAGGCCCAATGAGCAGTTCTTC
cdr3_aa: CASSLVVAPRPNEQFF

j_call: TRBJ2-3
v_call: TRBV5-1
d_call: -
clone_size: -
cdr3_nt: TGCGCCAGCAGCTTAGGCGGAGTGGGCTCAGATACGCAGTATTTT
cdr3_aa: CASSLGGVGSDTQYF

j_call: TRBJ2-3
v_call: TRBV21-1
d_call: -
clone_size: -
cdr3_nt: TGTGCCAGCAGCAGTCCGGGACCCCAAGAGGATACGCAGTATTTT
cdr3_aa: CASSSPGPQEDTQYF

j_call: TRBJ2-2
v_call: TRBV7-6
d_call: -
clone_size: -
cdr3_nt: TGTGCCAGCAGCCTGAGGGGAAGGGACACCGGGGAGCTGTTTTTT
cdr3_aa: CASSLRGRDTGELFF

j_call: TRBJ1-3
v_call: TRBV18
d_call: -
clone_size: -
cdr3_nt: TGTGCCAGCTCACCAGTCACGAGGGGTACTGGAAACACCATATATTTT
cdr3_aa: CASSPVTRGTGNTIYF

j_call: TRBJ1-4
v_call: TRBV5-1
d_call: -
clone_size: -
cdr3_nt: TGCGCCAGCAGCTTACTGGGAACTAATGAAAAACTGTTTTTT
cdr3_aa: CASSLLGTNEKLFF

j_call: TRBJ2-5
v_call: TRBV9
d_call: -
clone_size: -
cdr3_nt: TGTGCCAGCAGCGTAACTAGGGGATTAGCCGAGACCCAGTACTTC
cdr3_aa: CASSVTRGLAETQYF

j_call: TRBJ2-3
v_call: TRBV7-2
d_call: TRBD2
clone_size: -
cdr3_nt: TGTGCCAGCGCCACCACCGGGGGGGCGTGGGGCACAGATACGCAGTATTTT
cdr3_aa: CASATTGGAWGTDTQYF

j_call: TRBJ2-5
v_call: TRBV14
d_call: -
clone_size: few
cdr3_nt: TGTGCCAGCAGCTTGAATCAAGTAGAGACCCAGTACTTC
cdr3_aa: CASSLNQVETQYF

j_call: TRBJ1-2
v_call: TRBV6-5
d_call: -
clone_size: -
cdr3_nt: TGTGCCAGCAGTACAGCTGGGAGCTACACCTTC
cdr3_aa: CASSTAGSYTF

j_call: TRBJ1-3
v_call: TRBV5-6
d_call: -
clone_size: -
cdr3_nt: TGTGCCAGCAGCCTCCAGGGAGCGGGGGCGCTTGGAAACACCATATATTTT
cdr3_aa: CASSLQGAGALGNTIYF

j_call: TRBJ2-4
v_call: TRBV5-1
d_call: -
clone_size: -
cdr3_nt: TGCGCCAGCAGCTTAACGACAAATCCAAACATTCAGTACTTC
cdr3_aa: CASSLTTNPNIQYF

j_call: TRBJ1-2
v_call: TRBV2
d_call: TRBD1
clone_size: once
cdr3_nt: TGTGCCAGCAATTTGGACAGGGCGAGCGGCTACACCTTC
cdr3_aa: CASNLDRASGYTF

j_call: TRBJ1-2
v_call: TRBV18
d_call: TRBD1
clone_size: few
cdr3_nt: TGTGCCAGCTCACCGACAGGGGGCTCAAGTGGCTACACCTTC
cdr3_aa: CASSPTGGSSGYTF

j_call: TRBJ2-4
v_call: TRBV27
d_call: -
clone_size: -
cdr3_nt: TGTGCCAGCAGTTTAGTGGGGCTGGGCAAAAACATTCAGTACTTC
cdr3_aa: CASSLVGLGKNIQYF

j_call: TRBJ1-2
v_call: TRBV5-4
d_call: -
clone_size: -
cdr3_nt: TGTGCCAGCAGCTCGGACAGTTATGGCTACACCTTC
cdr3_aa: CASSSDSYGYTF

j_call: TRBJ2-1
v_call: TRBV10-2
d_call: -
clone_size: -
cdr3_nt: TGCGCCAGCAGTGGATTTTATGAGCAGTTCTTC
cdr3_aa: CASSGFYEQFF

j_call: TRBJ2-4
v_call: TRBV27
d_call: -
clone_size: -
cdr3_nt: TGTGCCAGCAGTTTATCCTTTACCAAAAACATTCAGTACTTC
cdr3_aa: CASSLSFTKNIQYF

j_call: TRBJ1-2
v_call: TRBV2
d_call: -
clone_size: -
cdr3_nt: TGTGCCACCCGGGGAGGTCCAGGGGAGTATGGCTACACCTTC
cdr3_aa: CATRGGPGEYGYTF

j_call: TRBJ2-7
v_call: TRBV5-4
d_call: -
clone_size: -
cdr3_nt: TGTGCCAGCAGCCCCCAGCGAGAAGGGCACGAGCAGTACTTC
cdr3_aa: CASSPQREGHEQYF

j_call: TRBJ1-5
v_call: TRBV28
d_call: -
clone_size: once
cdr3_nt: TGTGCCAGCAGTGTTCGCCAGGGGCGTCAGCCCCAGCATTTT
cdr3_aa: CASSVRQGRQPQHF

j_call: TRBJ2-7
v_call: TRBV2
d_call: -
clone_size: -
cdr3_nt: TGTGCCACTTCCAGCAGAGGACGGACCTACGAGCAGTACTTC
cdr3_aa: CATSSRGRTYEQYF

j_call: TRBJ2-7
v_call: TRBV7-2
d_call: -
clone_size: -
cdr3_nt: TGTGCCAGCAGCTCGCTCTACGAGCAGTACTTC
cdr3_aa: CASSSLYEQYF

j_call: TRBJ2-3
v_call: TRBV5-1
d_call: -
clone_size: -
cdr3_nt: TGCGCCAGCAATCCCGGGAGCACAGATACGCAGTATTTT
cdr3_aa: CASNPGSTDTQYF

j_call: TRBJ1-5
v_call: TRBV27
d_call: TRBD1
clone_size: -
cdr3_nt: TGTGCCAGCAGTCTACAGGGGAAGGACCAGCCCCAGCATTTT
cdr3_aa: CASSLQGKDQPQHF

j_call: TRBJ2-1
v_call: TRBV12-5
d_call: -
clone_size: -
cdr3_nt: TGTGCTAGTGGTTTGGGACAGTCCTCCTACAATGAGCAGTTCTTC
cdr3_aa: CASGLGQSSYNEQFF

j_call: TRBJ1-1
v_call: TRBV6-4
d_call: TRBD1
clone_size: once
cdr3_nt: TGTGCCAGCAGTAGATTCGGACAGGGTTTGAACACTGAAGCTTTCTTT
cdr3_aa: CASSRFGQGLNTEAFF

j_call: TRBJ2-7
v_call: TRBV19
d_call: TRBD1
clone_size: -
cdr3_nt: TGTGCCAGTAGGCGGACAGGGGACTCCTACGAGCAGTACTTC
cdr3_aa: CASRRTGDSYEQYF

j_call: TRBJ2-3
v_call: TRBV7-2
d_call: -
clone_size: -
cdr3_nt: TGTGCCAGCAGCTTAGCGAGGGCAGATACGCAGTATTTT
cdr3_aa: CASSLARADTQYF

j_call: TRBJ2-3
v_call: TRBV7-2
d_call: TRBD2
clone_size: -
cdr3_nt: TGTGCCAGCAGCTTCGCGGGAGGGTCCACAGATACGCAGTATTTT
cdr3_aa: CASSFAGGSTDTQYF

j_call: TRBJ2-5
v_call: TRBV6-1
d_call: TRBD1
clone_size: once
cdr3_nt: TGTGCCAGCAGTGAAGCCCCGAGGGGGCTTGGAGAGACCCAGTACTTC
cdr3_aa: CASSEAPRGLGETQYF

j_call: TRBJ2-1
v_call: TRBV10-1
d_call: -
clone_size: -
cdr3_nt: TGCGCCAGCAGTAGGACGACGGGGCCGGAGTTCTTC
cdr3_aa: CASSRTTGPEFF

j_call: TRBJ1-3
v_call: TRBV30
d_call: -
clone_size: -
cdr3_nt: TGTGCCTGGACTTTCTCAGGAGGTATCAGCTCTGGAAACACCATATATTTT
cdr3_aa: CAWTFSGGISSGNTIYF

j_call: TRBJ2-1
v_call: TRBV5-4
d_call: -
clone_size: -
cdr3_nt: TGTGCCAGCAGCTTGGCACCTCCCCCCGGCTACAATGAGCAGTTCTTC
cdr3_aa: CASSLAPPPGYNEQFF